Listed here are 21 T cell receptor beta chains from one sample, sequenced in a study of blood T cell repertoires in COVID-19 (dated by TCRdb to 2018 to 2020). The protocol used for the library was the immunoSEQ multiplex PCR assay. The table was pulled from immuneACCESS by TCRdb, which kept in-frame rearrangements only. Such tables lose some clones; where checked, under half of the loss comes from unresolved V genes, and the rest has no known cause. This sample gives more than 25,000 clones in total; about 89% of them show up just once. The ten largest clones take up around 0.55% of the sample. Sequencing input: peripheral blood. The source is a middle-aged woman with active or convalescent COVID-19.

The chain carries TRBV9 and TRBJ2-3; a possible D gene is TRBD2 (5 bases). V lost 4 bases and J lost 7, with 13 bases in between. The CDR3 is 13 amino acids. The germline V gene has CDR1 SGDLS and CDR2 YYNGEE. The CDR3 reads CASSPEGPYTQYF. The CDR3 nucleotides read TGTGCCAGCAGCCCCGAGGGCCCCTATACGCAGTATTTT. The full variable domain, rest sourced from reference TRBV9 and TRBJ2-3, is DSGVTQTPKHLITATGQRVTLRCSPRSGDLSVYWYQQSLDQGLQFLIQYYNGEERAKGNILERFSAQQFPDLHSELNLSSLELGDSALYFCASSPEGPYTQYFGPGTRLTVL.

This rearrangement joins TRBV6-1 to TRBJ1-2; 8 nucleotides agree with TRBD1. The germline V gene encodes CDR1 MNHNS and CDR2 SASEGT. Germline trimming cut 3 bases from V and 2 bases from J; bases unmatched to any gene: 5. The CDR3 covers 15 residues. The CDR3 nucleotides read TGTGCCAGCAGTGACCCTGGACAGGGCAACTATGGCTACACCTTC. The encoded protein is CASSDPGQGNYGYTF.

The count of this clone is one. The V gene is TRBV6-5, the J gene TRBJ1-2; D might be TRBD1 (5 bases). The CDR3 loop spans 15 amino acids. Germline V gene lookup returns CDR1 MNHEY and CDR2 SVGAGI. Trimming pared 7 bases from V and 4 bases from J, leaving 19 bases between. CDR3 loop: CASTQDIPNLYGYTF. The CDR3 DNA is TGTGCCAGCACCCAGGACATCCCTAACCTCTATGGCTACACCTTC.

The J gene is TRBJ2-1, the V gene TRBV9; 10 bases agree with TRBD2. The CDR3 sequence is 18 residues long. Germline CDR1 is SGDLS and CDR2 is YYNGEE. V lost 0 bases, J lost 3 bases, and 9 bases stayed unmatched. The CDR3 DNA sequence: TGTGCCAGCAGCGTAGAGTGGCTAGCGGGAGCTGTCTACAATGAGCAGTTCTTC. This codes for CASSVEWLAGAVYNEQFF.

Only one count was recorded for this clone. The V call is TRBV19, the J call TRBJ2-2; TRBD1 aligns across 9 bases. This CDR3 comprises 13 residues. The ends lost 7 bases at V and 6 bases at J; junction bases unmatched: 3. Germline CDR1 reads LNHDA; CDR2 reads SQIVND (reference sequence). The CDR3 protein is CASIRQGAGELFF. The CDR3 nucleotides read TGTGCCAGTATTCGACAGGGGGCCGGGGAGCTGTTTTTT.

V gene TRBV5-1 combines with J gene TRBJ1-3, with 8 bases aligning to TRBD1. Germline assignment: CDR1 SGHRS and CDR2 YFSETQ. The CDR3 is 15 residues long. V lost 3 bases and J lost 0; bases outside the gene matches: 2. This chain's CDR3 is CASSWTGTSGNTIYF. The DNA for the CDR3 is TGCGCCAGCAGCTGGACAGGGACCTCTGGAAACACCATATATTTT.

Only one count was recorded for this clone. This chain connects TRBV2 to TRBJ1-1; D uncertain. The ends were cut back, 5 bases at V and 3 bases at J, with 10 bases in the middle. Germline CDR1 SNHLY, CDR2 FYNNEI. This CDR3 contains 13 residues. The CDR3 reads CASSYEPDTEAFF. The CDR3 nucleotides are TGTGCCAGCAGTTACGAACCGGACACTGAAGCTTTCTTT.

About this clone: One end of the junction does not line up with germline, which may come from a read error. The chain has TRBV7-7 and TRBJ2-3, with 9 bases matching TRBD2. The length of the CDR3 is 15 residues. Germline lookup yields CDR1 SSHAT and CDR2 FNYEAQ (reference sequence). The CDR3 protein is CASSLGRGGPDTQYF. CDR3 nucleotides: TGTGCTAGCAGCTTAGGGCGGGGGGGCCCCGATACGCAGTATTTT. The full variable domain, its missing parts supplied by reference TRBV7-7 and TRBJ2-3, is GAGVSQSPRYKVTKRGQDVTLRCDPISSHATLYWYQQALGQGPEFLTYFNYEAQPDKSGLPSDRFSAERPEGSISTLTIQRTEQRDSAMYRCASSLGRGGPDTQYFGPGTRLTVL.

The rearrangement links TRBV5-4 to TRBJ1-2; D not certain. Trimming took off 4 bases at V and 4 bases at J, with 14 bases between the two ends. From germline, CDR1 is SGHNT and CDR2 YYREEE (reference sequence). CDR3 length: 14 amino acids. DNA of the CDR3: TGTGCCAGCAGCCTAGGACTGAATATCTATGGCTACACCTTC. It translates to CASSLGLNIYGYTF.

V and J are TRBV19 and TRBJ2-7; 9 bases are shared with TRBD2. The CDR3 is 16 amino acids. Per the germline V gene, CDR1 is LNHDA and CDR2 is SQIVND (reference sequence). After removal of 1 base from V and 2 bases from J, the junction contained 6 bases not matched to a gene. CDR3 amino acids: CASSIAGLASTYEQYF. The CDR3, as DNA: TGTGCCAGTAGTATAGCCGGACTAGCGTCGACCTACGAGCAGTACTTC. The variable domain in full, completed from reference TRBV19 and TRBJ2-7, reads DGGITQSPKYLFRKEGQNVTLSCEQNLNHDAMYWYRQDPGQGLRLIYYSQIVNDFQKGDIAEGYSVSREKKESFPLTVTSAQKNPTAFYLCASSIAGLASTYEQYFGPGTRLTVT.

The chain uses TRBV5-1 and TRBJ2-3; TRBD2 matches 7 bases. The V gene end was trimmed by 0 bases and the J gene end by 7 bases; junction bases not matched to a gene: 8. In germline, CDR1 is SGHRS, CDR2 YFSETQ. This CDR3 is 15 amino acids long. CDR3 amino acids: CASSLGGSWQNTQYF. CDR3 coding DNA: TGCGCCAGCAGCTTGGGCGGGAGTTGGCAAAATACGCAGTATTTT.

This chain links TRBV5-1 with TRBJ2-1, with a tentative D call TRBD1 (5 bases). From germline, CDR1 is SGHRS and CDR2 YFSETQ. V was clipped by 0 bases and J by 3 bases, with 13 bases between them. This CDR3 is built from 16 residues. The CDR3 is CASSLDSTGSYNEQFF. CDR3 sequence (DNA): TGCGCCAGCAGCTTGGATTCAACAGGTAGCTACAATGAGCAGTTCTTC. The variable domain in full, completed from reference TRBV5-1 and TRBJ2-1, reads KAGVTQTPRYLIKTRGQQVTLSCSPISGHRSVSWYQQTPGQGLQFLFEYFSETQRNKGNFPGRFSGRQFSNSRSEMNVSTLELGDSALYLCASSLDSTGSYNEQFFGPGTRLTVL.

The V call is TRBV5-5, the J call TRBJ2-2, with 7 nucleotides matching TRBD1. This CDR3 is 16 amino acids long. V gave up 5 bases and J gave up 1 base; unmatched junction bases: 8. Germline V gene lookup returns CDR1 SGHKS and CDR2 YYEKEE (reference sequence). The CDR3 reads CASSSEGGLNTGELFF. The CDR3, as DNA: TGTGCCAGCAGTTCCGAAGGGGGCTTGAACACCGGGGAGCTGTTTTTT.

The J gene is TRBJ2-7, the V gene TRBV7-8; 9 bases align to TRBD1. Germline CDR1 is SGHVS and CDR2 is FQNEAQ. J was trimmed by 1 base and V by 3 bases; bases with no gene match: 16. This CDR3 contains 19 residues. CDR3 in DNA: TGTGCCAGCAGCTTGAAGGGACAGGGTGTAGGCGGGGCGTCCTACGAGCAGTACTTC. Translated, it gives CASSLKGQGVGGASYEQYF.

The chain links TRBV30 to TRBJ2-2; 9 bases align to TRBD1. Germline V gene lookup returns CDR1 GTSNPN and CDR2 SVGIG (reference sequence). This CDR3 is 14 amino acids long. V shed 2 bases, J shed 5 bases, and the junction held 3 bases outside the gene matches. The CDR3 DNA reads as TGTGCCTGGAGTACAGGGGGCAGGACCGGGGAGCTGTTTTTT. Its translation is CAWSTGGRTGELFF.

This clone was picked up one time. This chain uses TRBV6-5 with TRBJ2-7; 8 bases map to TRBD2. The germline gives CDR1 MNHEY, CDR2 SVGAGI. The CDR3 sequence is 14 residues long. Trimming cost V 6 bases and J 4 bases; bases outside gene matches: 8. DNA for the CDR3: TGTGCCAGCAGAGAGCGGGAGTGGGGATACGAGCAGTACTTC. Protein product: CASREREWGYEQYF.

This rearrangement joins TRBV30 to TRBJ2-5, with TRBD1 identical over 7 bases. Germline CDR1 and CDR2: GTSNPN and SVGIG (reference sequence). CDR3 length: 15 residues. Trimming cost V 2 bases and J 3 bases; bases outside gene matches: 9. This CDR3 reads CAWSRIGTEKETQYF. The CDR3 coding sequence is TGTGCCTGGAGTCGAATAGGGACAGAAAAAGAGACCCAGTACTTC.

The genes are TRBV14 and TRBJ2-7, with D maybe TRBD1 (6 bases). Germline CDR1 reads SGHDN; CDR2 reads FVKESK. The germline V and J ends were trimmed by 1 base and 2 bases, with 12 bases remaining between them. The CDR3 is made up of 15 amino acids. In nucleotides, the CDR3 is TGTGCCAGCAGCCAAGTAAGACAGGCTCCCTACGAGCAGTACTTC. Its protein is CASSQVRQAPYEQYF.

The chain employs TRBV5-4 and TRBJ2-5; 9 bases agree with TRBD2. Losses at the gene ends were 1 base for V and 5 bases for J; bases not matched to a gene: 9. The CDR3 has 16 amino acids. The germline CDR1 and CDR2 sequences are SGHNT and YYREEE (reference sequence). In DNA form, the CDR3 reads TGTGCCAGCAGCTTGAAGGCGGGACTAGCAGGGGAGACCCAGTACTTC. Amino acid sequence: CASSLKAGLAGETQYF.

DNA of the CDR3: TGTGCCAGCAGCGTAGGCGGGTCTACAACTAATGAAAAACTGTTTTTT. It specifies CASSVGGSTTNEKLFF. The gene calls are TRBV9 and TRBJ1-4, with D uncertain. Germline V lookup: CDR1 SGDLS, CDR2 YYNGEE. The CDR3 loop spans 16 amino acids. Trimming left V 0 bases short and J 0 bases short, with 9 bases between.

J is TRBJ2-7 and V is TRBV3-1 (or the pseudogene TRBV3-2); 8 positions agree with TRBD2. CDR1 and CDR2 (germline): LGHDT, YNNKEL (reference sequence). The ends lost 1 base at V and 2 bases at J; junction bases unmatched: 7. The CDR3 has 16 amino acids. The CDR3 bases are TGTGCCAGCAGCCAAGGAGCGGGGGTCAGGACCTACGAGCAGTACTTC. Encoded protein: CASSQGAGVRTYEQYF.